What follows describes a single TCR beta chain. The PCR was carried out with 60 Vbeta primers and 13 Jbeta primers. Assay: immunoSEQ multiplex PCR; the TCRdb copy retains only in-frame clones and omits some. The table includes around 200,000 clones, 70% to 80% detected once. Trimming cost V 0 bases and J 1 base, with 15 bases left between them. Germline CDR1 and CDR2: LGHNA and YSLEER. This CDR3 is built from 17 residues. This sample is part of a study of cytomegalovirus exposure and HLA in healthy donors. The sequenced sample was PBMCs. The chain has TRBV4-3 and TRBJ1-2; tentative D call: TRBD1 (5 bases). The sequence was obtained from a woman aged 30 to 39 in good health and CMV-seropositive. The CDR3 protein is CASSQDRAGDSNYGYTF. CDR3 nucleotides: TGCGCCAGCAGCCAAGATCGGGCCGGAGACAGTAACTATGGCTACACCTTC.